A single sample gave rise to the 7 T cell receptor beta chains below, sequenced in a study of T cells in women clearing cervical HPV infection. Produced via immunoSEQ multiplex PCR; TCRdb's table is partial and in-frame only. This sample lists about 21,000 clones; its ten largest clones have more than 8%. Sequencing used blood buffy coat. The receptors shown here come from a woman between 18 and 70 years old with a cervical HPV16 infection that either progressed to CIN3+ or cleared (not recorded which).

Concerning this clone itself: The DNA ends 3 residues before the CDR3 does, and the rest of the CDR3 is filled in from the germline J gene. The chain has TRBV20-1 and TRBJ2-1; 11 bases fit TRBD2. V lost 0 bases to trimming and J lost 8 bases; unmatched junction nucleotides: 21. This CDR3 spans 20 amino acids. Germline V gene data show CDR1 as DFQATT and CDR2 as SNEGSKA (reference sequence). CDR3 region: CSARDGNRGFLLLAGDEQFF. The sequenced CDR3 bases are TGCAGTGCTAGAGATGGAAACAGGGGTTTTTTACTACTAGCGGGGGATGAG.

As concerns this clone: The sequence runs out 3 residues before the end of the CDR3; the remainder is reconstructed from the germline J gene. This chain links TRBV7-6 with TRBJ1-6; TRBD1 matches 10 bases. V shed 1 base and J 9 bases; nucleotides not matched to a gene: 9. CDR1 and CDR2 (germline): SGHVS, FNYEAQ. This CDR3 is 17 amino acids long. CDR3 loop: CASSLGGGTGDSSPLHF. Partial CDR3 DNA: TGTGCCAGCAGCTTAGGTGGGGGGACAGGGGATAGTTCACCC. Full variable domain (missing parts from reference TRBV7-6 and TRBJ1-6): GAGVSQSPRYKVTKRGQDVALRCDPISGHVSLYWYRQALGQGPEFLTYFNYEAQQDKSGLPNDRFSAERPEGSISTLTIQRTEQRDSAMYRCASSLGGGTGDSSPLHFGNGTRLTVT.

On this clone itself: A junction boundary mismatches the germline segment, possibly from a read error. The read falls 3 residues short of the CDR3 end, and the missing part is taken from the germline J gene. J is TRBJ1-3 and V is TRBV4-2; D is undetermined. CDR1 and CDR2 from the germline V gene are LGHNA and YNFKEQ. The CDR3 totals 14 residues. CDR3 DNA (partial): TGCGCCAGCAGCCAAGGAACGAGGGGAAACACC. Translation: CASSQGTRGNT. The whole CDR3 sequence is CASSQGTRGNTIYF.

About this clone itself: The read gets to within 3 residues of the CDR3 end, and the germline J gene fills in the rest. The J gene is TRBJ1-5, the V gene TRBV19; a possible D gene is TRBD1 (5 bases). The germline CDR1 and CDR2 sequences are LNHDA and SQIVND (reference sequence). V lost 5 bases and J lost 2, with 7 bases in between. CDR3 length: 13 amino acids. CDR3 DNA (partial): TGTGCCAGTAGTGCCAGGGGCAATCAGCCC. The encoded protein is CASSARGNQP. The CDR3, in full, reads CASSARGNQPQHF.

Regarding this clone: The sequenced fragment ends 3 residues before the CDR3 boundary, so the rest is inferred from the germline J gene. The V call is TRBV11-2, the J call TRBJ2-3; 7 bases are a match to TRBD1. The V and J ends lost 2 bases and 3 bases, in that order; junction bases with no gene match: 5. CDR3 length: 15 residues. Germline V gives CDR1 SGHAT, CDR2 FQNNGV. The CDR3 spells CASSLTRQGTDTQYF. CDR3 DNA, as far as it was read: TGTGCCAGCAGCTTAACTAGACAGGGAACAGATACG.

The CDR3 reads CASTGDSGPWSTEAFF. CDR3 DNA, as far as it was read: TGTGCCAGCACCGGGGACAGCGGGCCTTGGAGCACTGAA. V gene TRBV12-3 or TRBV12-4 combines with J gene TRBJ1-1; 7 nucleotides line up with TRBD1. With the read ending 3 residues before the CDR3 end, the germline J gene is used to fill in that end. The CDR3 runs to 16 residues. V gave up 7 bases and J gave up 4 bases; unmatched junction bases: 15.

Notes on this clone: From the germline J gene comes the end of the CDR3, since the read stops 3 residues before it. This sequence joins TRBV18 and TRBJ2-6; TRBD1 agrees at 7 bases. The length of the CDR3 is 20 residues. V trimming: 3 bases; J trimming: 0 bases; junction bases outside the gene matches: 14. Germline values: CDR1 KGHSH, CDR2 LQKENI. This chain's CDR3 is CASSPRGIGTAYSGANVLTF. The CDR3 DNA, read in part, is TGTGCCAGCTCACCCCGAGGCATCGGGACAGCCTACTCTGGGGCCAACGTC.